The T cell receptor (beta chain) described here comes from a study of T cells in localized non-small cell lung cancer. The CDR3 length is 15 residues. Germline lookup yields CDR1 SEHNR and CDR2 FQNEAQ (reference sequence). The trim removed 5 bases at V and 6 bases at J, leaving 8 bases unmatched. Study-level findings and limits: A median approximately 60 of the top 100 tumor clones appeared in adjacent lung. Peak T cell clonality was found in uninvolved adjacent lung, exceeding tumor. One tumor region alone was sequenced, and heterogeneity therefore remains possible.

To note about this clone: The antigen is undetermined.

Using immunoSEQ multiplex PCR, the repertoire was profiled, and TCRdb retains in-frame clones only, with some absent. The table shows about 82,000 clones, with around 80% occurring only once. This chain links TRBV7-9 with TRBJ2-2; TRBD1 matches 8 bases. Sequenced material: PBMCs, taken before any cancer treatment. This TCR came from a man aged 35 to 70 with stage II squamous cell lung carcinoma. The DNA for the CDR3 is TGTGCCAGCAGCCCCGGGACAGGCTTCGCCGGGGAGCTGTTTTTT. Protein sequence: CASSPGTGFAGELFF.